Reported below is one T cell receptor beta chain. What it binds is not known. This entry belongs to a study of molecular identifiers for immune sequencing clone quantification. TCRdb reprocessed the PCR reads via MiXCR and lists one record per CDR3 protein. The sample lists about 100,000 distinct CDR3 sequences; under 40% were seen once. Findings and caveats of the study: Jurkat TCR RNA spiked in from one cell (amid over 850,000 naive cells) was reportedly detectable. Among effectors, clones above 20 RNA copies held over 97% of molecules; among naive cells, under 1%.

This CDR3 spans 14 amino acids. V was shortened by 2 bases and J by 3 bases, with 8 bases between the two germline ends. In germline, CDR1 is SGHDN, CDR2 FVKESK. When naive CD8 T cells were sorted, they were gated as CD8+CD4-CCR7+CD45RA+. The sequence was collected from a human donor in good health. Some libraries in this study had Jurkat cell RNA spiked in. Sequenced input: naive CD8+ T cells from blood, with Jurkat cell RNA spiked in. Noted subset: FACS-sorted CD8+CD4-CCR7+CD45RA+ naive T cells. The chain couples TRBV14 to TRBJ2-1; D not certain. The CDR3 DNA follows: TGTGCCAGCAGCCAAACTGGTAACTACAATGAGCAGTTCTTC. Translation gives CASSQTGNYNEQFF.